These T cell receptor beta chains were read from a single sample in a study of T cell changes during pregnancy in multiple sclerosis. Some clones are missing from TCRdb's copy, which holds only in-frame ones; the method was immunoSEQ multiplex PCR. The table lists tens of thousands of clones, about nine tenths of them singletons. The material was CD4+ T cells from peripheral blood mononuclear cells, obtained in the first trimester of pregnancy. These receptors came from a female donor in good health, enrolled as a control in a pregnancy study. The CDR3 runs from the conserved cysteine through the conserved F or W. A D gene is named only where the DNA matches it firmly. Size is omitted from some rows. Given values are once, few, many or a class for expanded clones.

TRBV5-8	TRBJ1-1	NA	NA	TGTGCCAGCAGCTCCGACACCGCGGGCGCTTTCTTT	CASSSDTAGAFF
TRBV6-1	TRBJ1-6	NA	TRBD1	TGTGCCAGCAGTGCCTATCCGGGACAGGGGAATAATTCACCCCTCCACTTT	CASSAYPGQGNNSPLHF
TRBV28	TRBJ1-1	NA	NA	TGTGCCAGCAGTCCTGCCCCGTCGGGGGGCACTGAAGCTTTCTTT	CASSPAPSGGTEAFF
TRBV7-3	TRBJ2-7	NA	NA	TGTGCCAGCAGCCTCGACAGATCTTCTCAGCAGTACTTC	CASSLDRSSQQYF
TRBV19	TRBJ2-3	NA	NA	TGTGCCAGTAGTATTAGTGGGGGGACCACAGATACGCAGTATTTT	CASSISGGTTDTQYF
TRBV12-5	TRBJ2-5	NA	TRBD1	TGTGCTAGTGGTTCGGGACAGGGGGCAGGAGAGACCCAGTACTTC	CASGSGQGAGETQYF
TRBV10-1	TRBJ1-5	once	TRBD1	TGCGCCAGCAGTGGCGGACAGGCGTCCAGTCAGCCCCAGCATTTT	CASSGGQASSQPQHF
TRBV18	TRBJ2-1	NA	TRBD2	TGTGCCAGCTCACCCCAGCGGGGGGTAGATAATGAGCAGTTCTTC	CASSPQRGVDNEQFF
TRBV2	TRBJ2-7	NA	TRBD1	TGTGCCAGCAGTGAATTGGGACAGATCTACGAGCAGTACTTC	CASSELGQIYEQYF
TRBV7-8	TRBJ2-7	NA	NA	TGTGCCAGCAGCTACCGGGACTTTATGGGGCTAAACGAGCAGTACTTC	CASSYRDFMGLNEQYF
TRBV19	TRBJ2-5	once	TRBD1	TGTGCCAGTAGTAGCCACGGGACAGACCAAGAGACCCAGTACTTC	CASSSHGTDQETQYF
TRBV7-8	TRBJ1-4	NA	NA	TGTGCCAGCAGCCCATGGGGCGGAATTGGGGAAAAACTGTTTTTT	CASSPWGGIGEKLFF
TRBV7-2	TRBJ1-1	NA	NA	TGTGCCAGCAGCTCCATAACAGGTCTGGGGGCTTTCTTT	CASSSITGLGAFF
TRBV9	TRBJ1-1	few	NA	TGTGCCAGCAGCCCCCAGACCGTGTACCGAGGTGAAGCTTTCTTT	CASSPQTVYRGEAFF
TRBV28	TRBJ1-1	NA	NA	TGTGCCAGTACTACAGGGACCACTGAAGCTTTCTTT	CASTTGTTEAFF
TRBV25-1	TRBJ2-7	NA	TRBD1	TGTGCCAGCAGTGGACAGGGGAAGAGCGAGCAGTACTTC	CASSGQGKSEQYF
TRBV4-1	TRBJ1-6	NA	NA	TGCGCCAGCAGCCAAGAAGTGACAGGCCCTGCGGGTTCACCCCTCCACTTT	CASSQEVTGPAGSPLHF
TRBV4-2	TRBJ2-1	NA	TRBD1	TGTGCCAGCAGCCAAGGAGGACAGGGATTTTCTAAGTGGGATGAGCAGTTCTTC	CASSQGGQGFSKWDEQFF
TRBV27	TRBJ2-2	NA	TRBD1	TGTGCCAGCAGTTCGACAGGGGCCGGGGAGCTGTTTTTT	CASSSTGAGELFF
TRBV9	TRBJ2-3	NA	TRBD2	TGTGCCAGCAGCGCCGGGACTAGCGGATACACAGATACGCAGTATTTT	CASSAGTSGYTDTQYF
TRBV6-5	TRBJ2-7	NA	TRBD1	TGTGCCAGCAGGTGGACAGGGGGGTCCTACGAGCAGTACTTC	CASRWTGGSYEQYF
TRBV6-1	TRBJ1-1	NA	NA	TGTGCCAGCAGTACAACGGGAACAGCTTTCTTT	CASSTTGTAFF
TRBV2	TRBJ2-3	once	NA	TGTGCCAGCAAAATCACACAGGGACGGTCATTCGCAGATACGCAGTATTTT	CASKITQGRSFADTQYF
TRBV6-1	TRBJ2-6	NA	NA	TGTGCCAGCAGTGAACAGGGGCCAAGCTCTGGGGCCAACGTCCTGACTTTC	CASSEQGPSSGANVLTF